The 26 T cell receptor beta chains below all came from one sample that was sequenced in a study of cytomegalovirus exposure and HLA in healthy donors. The PCR had 60 Vbeta and 13 Jbeta primers. Profiled with immunoSEQ multiplex PCR; TCRdb holds only in-frame clones, not every one. This sample contains 150,000 to 200,000 clones. The sample consisted of PBMCs. Every receptor here comes from a man aged 30 to 45 in good health and CMV-seronegative.

J is TRBJ2-5 and V is TRBV30; 7 bases fit TRBD2. V was clipped by 2 bases and J by 1 base; unmatched bases: 10. Germline V gives CDR1 GTSNPN, CDR2 SVGIG (reference sequence). The CDR3 runs 16 residues. Here the CDR3 reads CAWSPSGGIRQETQYF. The CDR3 DNA reads as TGTGCCTGGAGTCCCTCCGGGGGGATACGCCAAGAGACCCAGTACTTC.

The rearrangement links TRBV6-5 to TRBJ2-7; D not resolved. The CDR3 covers 14 residues. Germline V lookup: CDR1 MNHEY, CDR2 SVGAGI. Trimming cost V 6 bases and J 3 bases, with 15 bases left between them. CDR3 in DNA: TGTGCCAGCAGCGAGGCTCGTGTTAGCTACGAGCAGTACTTC. This encodes CASSEARVSYEQYF.

J is TRBJ2-1 and V is TRBV5-6; a possible D gene is TRBD2 (6 bases). Germline lookup yields CDR1 SGHDT and CDR2 YYEEEE. This CDR3 is built from 17 residues. The V and J ends lost 0 bases and 4 bases respectively, with 17 bases between them. The CDR3 bases are TGTGCCAGCAGCTTGGCTTGGGGGGTAGGGGTATACAATGAGCAGTTCTTC. Its protein product is CASSLAWGVGVYNEQFF.

The chain carries TRBV5-6 and TRBJ2-6; possible D gene TRBD1, 6 bases. CDR1 and CDR2 from the germline V gene are SGHDT and YYEEEE. This CDR3 comprises 13 residues. V was cut by 5 bases and J by 8 bases, with 11 bases left in between. The CDR3 protein is CASSFTGSNVLTF. CDR3 bases: TGTGCCAGCAGTTTTACAGGGTCCAACGTCCTGACTTTC.

The genes are TRBV9 and TRBJ2-7, with TRBD2 matching 9 bases. This CDR3 is 16 amino acids long. The germline V gene has CDR1 SGDLS and CDR2 YYNGEE. V was pared by 3 bases and J by 2 bases, with 9 bases of the junction left unmatched. The chain's CDR3 is CASSASPGLAPYEQYF. In nucleotides, the CDR3 is TGTGCCAGCAGCGCCTCGCCGGGACTAGCCCCCTACGAGCAGTACTTC.

The rearrangement uses TRBV7-9 and TRBJ2-5, with D possibly matching TRBD2 (5 bases). The CDR3 extends over 15 amino acids. In germline, CDR1 is SEHNR, CDR2 FQNEAQ (reference sequence). V shed 5 bases and J shed 1 base, with 14 bases lying between them. The CDR3 nucleotides read TGTGCCAGCAGCATAGTCTCCGGGATCCAAGAGACCCAGTACTTC. Its translation: CASSIVSGIQETQYF. Full variable domain (outside the CDR3, taken from reference TRBV7-9 and TRBJ2-5): DTGVSQNPRHKITKRGQNVTFRCDPISEHNRLYWYRQTLGQGPEFLTYFQNEAQLEKSRLLSDRFSAERPKGSFSTLEIQRTEQGDSAMYLCASSIVSGIQETQYFGPGTRLLVL.

This sequence joins TRBV18 and TRBJ1-3; D unresolved. Trimming removed 1 base from V and 5 bases from J, with 12 bases in between. This CDR3 comprises 15 residues. Germline CDR1 reads KGHSH; CDR2 reads LQKENI. The CDR3, as DNA: TGTGCCAGCTCACCACGCGGTCAGACCCGAAACACCATATATTTT. Translation: CASSPRGQTRNTIYF.

This chain joins TRBV15 and TRBJ2-5, with 7 bases aligning to TRBD1. The CDR3 extends over 15 amino acids. With V trimmed by 0 bases and J by 5 bases, 6 bases remained unmatched. Germline V gives CDR1 LNHNV, CDR2 YYDKDF (reference sequence). The CDR3 DNA reads TGTGCCACCAGCAGAGAGTCACAGGGGCGTGAGACCCAGTACTTC. Protein: CATSRESQGRETQYF. The whole variable domain, remainder taken from reference TRBV15 and TRBJ2-5, is DAMVIQNPRYQVTQFGKPVTLSCSQTLNHNVMYWYQQKSSQAPKLLFHYYDKDFNNEADTPDNFQSRRPNTSFCFLDIRSPGLGDTAMYLCATSRESQGRETQYFGPGTRLLVL.

The chain joins TRBV11-2 to TRBJ2-7; 8 nucleotides align to TRBD2. The CDR3 extends over 14 amino acids. V lost 0 bases to trimming and J lost 6 bases; unmatched junction nucleotides: 4. Germline V gene lookup returns CDR1 SGHAT and CDR2 FQNNGV. In DNA, the CDR3 is TGTGCCAGCAGCTTAGATTCCAGCGGGGGCGAGCAGTACTTC. Its protein is CASSLDSSGGEQYF. The full variable domain, in which reference TRBV11-2 and TRBJ2-7 provide the parts outside the CDR3, is EAGVAQSPRYKIIEKRQSVAFWCNPISGHATLYWYQQILGQGPKLLIQFQNNGVVDDSQLPKDRFSAERLKGVDSTLKIQPAKLEDSAVYLCASSLDSSGGEQYFGPGTRLTVT.

V usage is TRBV19 and J usage is TRBJ1-5; 12 bases fit TRBD1. Germline assignment: CDR1 LNHDA and CDR2 SQIVND (reference sequence). The CDR3 covers 16 residues. V gave up 3 bases and J gave up 7 bases; unmatched junction bases: 7. The CDR3 nucleotides read TGTGCCAGTAGTATTTGGGGACAGGGGGCAGAACAGCCCCAGCATTTT. Amino acid sequence: CASSIWGQGAEQPQHF.

This chain joins TRBV18 and TRBJ2-1; 7 nucleotides line up with TRBD1. Germline V lookup: CDR1 KGHSH, CDR2 LQKENI. The length of the CDR3 is 15 residues. V shed 6 bases, J shed 9 bases, and the junction held 14 bases outside the gene matches. CDR3 bases: TGTGCCAGCTCCTCGGGCCAGGGGGAAAGGGGTGAGCAGTTCTTC. Amino acid sequence: CASSSGQGERGEQFF.

The chain recombines TRBV11-3 with TRBJ2-1, with 7 bases aligning to TRBD1. Germline V gene lookup returns CDR1 SGHNT and CDR2 YENEEA. This CDR3 is 14 amino acids long. V lost 5 bases, J lost 5 bases, and 6 bases stayed unmatched. The CDR3 DNA is TGTGCCAGCAGCCAGAGGGACAGCCACAATGAGCAGTTCTTC. Residues: CASSQRDSHNEQFF. The full variable domain, completed using reference TRBV11-3 and TRBJ2-1, is EAGVVQSPRYKIIEKKQPVAFWCNPISGHNTLYWYLQNLGQGPELLIRYENEEAVDDSQLPKDRFSAERLKGVDSTLKIQPAELGDSAVYLCASSQRDSHNEQFFGPGTRLTVL.

The J gene is TRBJ2-7, the V gene TRBV9; TRBD2 is a possible D gene (5 bases). This CDR3 has 17 amino acids. Trimming left V 2 bases short and J 3 bases short, with 21 bases between. The germline CDR1 and CDR2 sequences are SGDLS and YYNGEE. The CDR3 region has the DNA TGTGCCAGCAGCGTCGGGGAACGGGTCTATACCTACTACGAGCAGTACTTC. Its translation is CASSVGERVYTYYEQYF.

Worth noting for this clone: The junction shows a germline mismatch at one end, possibly a read error. The gene calls are TRBV7-6 and TRBJ2-7; 11 nucleotides line up with TRBD2. The CDR3 covers 14 residues. Germline assignment: CDR1 SGHVS and CDR2 FNYEAQ. The CDR3 bases are TGTGCCAGCAGCATAGCGGGGGGGCCAACCGAGCAGTACTTC. It specifies CASSIAGGPTEQYF.

The rearrangement uses TRBV18 and TRBJ2-2; 7 bases align to TRBD2. V was pared by 3 bases and J by 1 base, with 2 bases of the junction left unmatched. Per the germline V gene, CDR1 is KGHSH and CDR2 is LQKENI. This CDR3 contains 15 residues. The DNA for the CDR3 is TGTGCCAGCTCACCGCCGGGAGGGAACACCGGGGAGCTGTTTTTT. This codes for CASSPPGGNTGELFF.

The J gene is TRBJ1-6, the V gene TRBV5-1; a possible D gene is TRBD1 (5 bases). V lost 4 bases and J 8 bases, leaving 16 bases between the germline ends. This CDR3 contains 15 residues. The germline CDR1 and CDR2 sequences are SGHRS and YFSETQ. The CDR3 here is CASSPRDSGDSPLHF. The CDR3 region has the DNA TGCGCCAGCAGCCCGCGGGACTCCGGTGATTCACCCCTCCACTTT.

The chain carries TRBV9 and TRBJ2-7, with a weak D call TRBD1 (6 bases). The CDR3 loop spans 14 amino acids. Trimming left V 4 bases short and J 4 bases short, with 15 bases between. Germline V gene data show CDR1 as SGDLS and CDR2 as YYNGEE. Here the CDR3 DNA reads TGTGCCAGCAGCAAGGACAGCTACTTATACGAGCAGTACTTC. This gives the protein CASSKDSYLYEQYF.

The genes are TRBV7-3 and TRBJ2-2; 9 nucleotides line up with TRBD2. V gave up 5 bases and J gave up 6 bases; unmatched junction bases: 4. The germline gives CDR1 SGHTA, CDR2 FQGTGA. The CDR3 length is 14 residues. The CDR3 nucleotides are TGTGCCAGCAGCCCAGGGACTAGCCCCGGGGAGCTGTTTTTT. This codes for CASSPGTSPGELFF.

The chain is built from TRBV29-1 and TRBJ2-2, with D perhaps TRBD1 (7 bases). The CDR3 has 15 residues. The V end lost 2 bases, the J end lost 4 bases, and 14 bases lay between the germline ends. Germline lookup yields CDR1 SQVTM and CDR2 ANQGSEA. Here the CDR3 DNA reads TGCAGCGTTGAAATAGGTCAGGGGGGCACCGGGGAGCTGTTTTTT. Residues: CSVEIGQGGTGELFF.

V is TRBV19 and J is TRBJ1-2, with D perhaps TRBD1 (5 bases). The germline V and J ends were trimmed by 4 bases and 1 base, with 10 bases remaining between them. The CDR3 has 14 residues. Per germline, CDR1 LNHDA and CDR2 SQIVND (reference sequence). CDR3 sequence: CASSTDGGNYGYTF. The CDR3 DNA follows: TGTGCCAGTAGTACCGACGGGGGTAACTATGGCTACACCTTC.

The V gene is TRBV6-5, the J gene TRBJ2-7; D might be TRBD1 (5 bases). This CDR3 contains 14 residues. Trimming pared 9 bases from V and 6 bases from J, leaving 21 bases between. Germline V CDR1 and CDR2: MNHEY, SVGAGI. As DNA, the CDR3 is TGTGCCAGTAGTAGGGGTCCGGACCGGGCCGAGCAGTACTTC. Translating gives CASSRGPDRAEQYF.

The chain is built from TRBV19 and TRBJ1-4; D not certain. The CDR3 contains 17 residues. The V gene lost 5 bases and the J gene lost 13 bases, with 29 bases spanning the gap. In germline, CDR1 is LNHDA, CDR2 SQIVND (reference sequence). The CDR3 sequence: CASSQSPGRLVLRGLFF. The CDR3, as DNA: TGTGCCAGTAGTCAATCCCCGGGGAGGCTCGTACTGCGAGGACTGTTTTTT.

The genes are TRBV5-4 and TRBJ2-7, with 8 positions matching TRBD1. The CDR3 totals 16 residues. CDR1 is SGHNT, CDR2 YYREEE, per germline (reference sequence). With V trimmed by 3 bases and J by 0 bases, 8 bases remained unmatched. DNA for the CDR3: TGTGCCAGCAGCTCCATCGGGACAGGATGCTCCTACGAGCAGTACTTC. Amino acid sequence: CASSSIGTGCSYEQYF.

The rearrangement links TRBV5-1 to TRBJ2-3; 14 nucleotides line up with TRBD2. Germline V gene sequence: CDR1 SGHRS, CDR2 YFSETQ. This CDR3 region has 16 residues. V was pared by 3 bases and J by 5 bases, with 5 bases of the junction left unmatched. This CDR3 reads CASSWGTSGGKDTQYF. In nucleotides, the CDR3 is TGCGCCAGCAGCTGGGGGACTAGCGGGGGTAAAGATACGCAGTATTTT.

The chain joins TRBV6-5 to TRBJ2-3, with 8 bases fitting TRBD2. The CDR3 contains 16 residues. J was trimmed by 0 bases and V by 2 bases; bases with no gene match: 4. Germline V gene lookup returns CDR1 MNHEY and CDR2 SVGAGI. The CDR3 nucleotides are TGTGCCAGCAGTTACAGGCGGGGGGCTAGCACAGATACGCAGTATTTT. It codes for CASSYRRGASTDTQYF.

V gene TRBV28 combines with J gene TRBJ2-3; 11 bases agree with TRBD2. The CDR3 has 15 residues. Germline CDR1 MDHEN, CDR2 SYDVKM. V gave up 5 bases and J gave up 4 bases; unmatched junction bases: 5. Here the CDR3 reads CASSPTSGKSDTQYF. The CDR3 DNA follows: TGTGCCAGCAGTCCGACTAGCGGGAAGTCAGATACGCAGTATTTT.